The 6 T cell receptor beta chains given below trace back to one sample, sequenced in a study of neurological immune-mediated disorders. TCRdb fed the 5' RACE reads into MiXCR, producing one record per CDR3 protein. This sample has tens of thousands of distinct CDR3 sequences; 10% to 13% occur once, and the top ten carry 1.8%. The sequenced sample was PBMCs. These receptor sequences come from a man between 40 and 49 years old in good health.

In its sample, this clonotype was seen many times. The J gene is TRBJ2-5, the V gene TRBV7-3, with TRBD2 as a possible D gene (6 bases). The CDR3 is made up of 15 amino acids. V gave up 5 bases and J gave up 5 bases, with 18 bases separating them. Germline lookup yields CDR1 SGHTA and CDR2 FQGTGA. CDR3 protein: CASSGLGGAGETQYF. The CDR3 DNA is TGTGCCAGCAGCGGCCTAGGAGGGGCCGGGGAGACCCAGTACTTC.

In the case of this clonotype: A much larger clone is a single base away; this may be a read error. The V and J genes are TRBV12-3 or TRBV12-4 and TRBJ2-2, with 7 positions matching TRBD1. V was clipped by 4 bases and J by 4 bases; unmatched bases: 6. This CDR3 comprises 15 residues. Here the CDR3 reads CASSSGTDVTGELFF. CDR3 in DNA: TGTGCCAGCAGTTCCGGGACAGATGTCACCGGGGAGCTGTTTTTT.

This clonotype has ten or more counts. The chain carries TRBV6-5 and TRBJ2-4; D gene uncertain. Germline-derived CDR1 and CDR2 are MNHEY and SVGAGI. Trimming removed 5 bases at V and 4 bases at J, with 12 bases between. This CDR3 has 14 amino acids. CDR3 sequence (DNA): TGTGCCAGCAGTCAACCACGGCAGAAAAACATTCAGTACTTC. This encodes CASSQPRQKNIQYF.

This clonotype was observed at least ten times. This chain uses TRBV5-5 with TRBJ2-1; D is possibly TRBD2 (5 bases). Germline CDR1 and CDR2: SGHKS and YYEKEE (reference sequence). V lost 4 bases and J lost 4, with 18 bases in between. The CDR3 extends over 16 amino acids. The CDR3 here is CASSRGPRTGYNEQFF. The CDR3 nucleotides read TGTGCCAGCAGCCGAGGACCTAGGACGGGATACAATGAGCAGTTCTTC.

The table lists this clonotype with many counts. The chain uses TRBV6-1 and TRBJ1-2; 9 nucleotides match TRBD1. The V gene end was trimmed by 4 bases and the J gene end by 4 bases; junction bases not matched to a gene: 7. This CDR3 region has 15 residues. CDR1 is MNHNS, CDR2 SASEGT, per germline. DNA for the CDR3: TGTGCCAGCAGTGTCGACTCGGGACAGGGCTATGGCTACACCTTC. It is translated as CASSVDSGQGYGYTF.

Ten or more counts support this clonotype. V usage is TRBV29-1 and J usage is TRBJ2-7, with 11 positions matching TRBD2. Germline V gene sequence: CDR1 SQVTM, CDR2 ANQGSEA. J gave up 7 bases and V 0 bases, and 14 bases lay outside the gene matches. There are 17 residues in the CDR3. The CDR3 sequence: CSVEDVIAGGPTREQYF. The DNA of the CDR3 is TGCAGCGTTGAAGATGTGATAGCGGGAGGGCCAACGCGGGAGCAGTACTTC.